This is a list of T cell receptor beta chains from one sample in a study of blood T cells in healthy people across ages. MiXCR was run by TCRdb on the 5' RACE reads, yielding one entry per CDR3 protein. Of around 500,000 distinct CDR3 sequences listed, more than 45% are singletons. The sequencing input was blood. The receptor set was obtained from an elderly man in good health. Each CDR3 is given with its conserved first and last residue. Each record gives: CDR3 DNA, CDR3 protein, clone size, V gene, J gene, D gene. A D gene is named only where the DNA matches it firmly. A clone size is listed for some rows: how often the clone was seen (once, few, many), or a class if it is expanded.

CDR3 DNA: TGTGCCAGCGGAGAACAGGGATCTGGGGCCAACGTCCTGACTTTC
CDR3 protein: CASGEQGSGANVLTF
clone size: .
V gene: TRBV6-5
J gene: TRBJ2-6
D gene: .

CDR3 DNA: TGTGCCAGCAGCTTAGGCCCCCGAGGAGTGGGTGGCTACACCTTC
CDR3 protein: CASSLGPRGVGGYTF
clone size: .
V gene: TRBV7-9
J gene: TRBJ1-2
D gene: .

CDR3 DNA: TGCAGCGCGAGGGACAGGGGGCTCACTGAAGCTTTCTTT
CDR3 protein: CSARDRGLTEAFF
clone size: .
V gene: TRBV29-1
J gene: TRBJ1-1
D gene: TRBD1

CDR3 DNA: TGTGCCAGCAGTCCCCAGACAGGGAATACTTACGAGCAGTACTTC
CDR3 protein: CASSPQTGNTYEQYF
clone size: .
V gene: TRBV7-7
J gene: TRBJ2-7
D gene: TRBD1

CDR3 DNA: TGTGCCAGCAGCCCAAGGGCGCGGGAGGAGACCCAGTACTTC
CDR3 protein: CASSPRAREETQYF
clone size: .
V gene: TRBV7-2
J gene: TRBJ2-5
D gene: TRBD2

CDR3 DNA: TGTGCCAGCAGTTTAGCGGGGACTAGCGGGAACGAGCAGTACTTC
CDR3 protein: CASSLAGTSGNEQYF
clone size: many
V gene: TRBV12-3/TRBV12-4
J gene: TRBJ2-7
D gene: TRBD2

CDR3 DNA: TGTGCCAGCAGTTATTTCGGCGGGGTAGCTACCTACGAGCAGTACTTC
CDR3 protein: CASSYFGGVATYEQYF
clone size: once
V gene: TRBV6-5
J gene: TRBJ2-7
D gene: .

CDR3 DNA: TGTGCCAGCAGCGCCTTGGTGGCAGATACGCAGTATTTT
CDR3 protein: CASSALVADTQYF
clone size: .
V gene: TRBV9
J gene: TRBJ2-3
D gene: .

CDR3 DNA: TGCAGTGCTAGGGGGCAGGGGGAAGCCTACGAGCAGTACTTC
CDR3 protein: CSARGQGEAYEQYF
clone size: few
V gene: TRBV20-1
J gene: TRBJ2-7
D gene: TRBD1

CDR3 DNA: TGCAGTGCTAGTCCCCGGACTGCCTCCTACGAGCAGTACTTC
CDR3 protein: CSASPRTASYEQYF
clone size: .
V gene: TRBV20-1
J gene: TRBJ2-7
D gene: .

CDR3 DNA: TGTGCCAGCAGTTCACACCGGGACAGGGGGCGAGGCGAAGCTTTCTTT
CDR3 protein: CASSSHRDRGRGEAFF
clone size: .
V gene: TRBV12-3/TRBV12-4
J gene: TRBJ1-1
D gene: TRBD1

CDR3 DNA: TGTGCCAGCAGCCTACATAGACGAGGGGGCGCGAACACCGGGGAGCTGTTTTTT
CDR3 protein: CASSLHRRGGANTGELFF
clone size: .
V gene: TRBV7-2
J gene: TRBJ2-2
D gene: TRBD1

CDR3 DNA: TGTGCCAGCAGCAAATCGGGACAGTTAAAAGAGACCCAGTACTTC
CDR3 protein: CASSKSGQLKETQYF
clone size: .
V gene: TRBV7-3
J gene: TRBJ2-5
D gene: TRBD1

CDR3 DNA: TGTGCCAGCAGCGCCGTTGGTGGTGGGGCCGGGACTGAAGCTTTCTTT
CDR3 protein: CASSAVGGGAGTEAFF
clone size: few
V gene: TRBV25-1
J gene: TRBJ1-1
D gene: .

CDR3 DNA: TGTGCCAGCAGCCAAGGCAGGGCCAATGAGCAGTTCTTC
CDR3 protein: CASSQGRANEQFF
clone size: few
V gene: TRBV3-1
J gene: TRBJ2-1
D gene: .

CDR3 DNA: TGTGCCAGCAGCTTAGAGACCACAGCGATCCGGGAGCAGTACTTC
CDR3 protein: CASSLETTAIREQYF
clone size: .
V gene: TRBV7-2
J gene: TRBJ2-7
D gene: .

CDR3 DNA: TGTGCCAGCAGGGACACAGGGGGGACTAATGAAAAACTGTTTTTT
CDR3 protein: CASRDTGGTNEKLFF
clone size: .
V gene: TRBV6-5
J gene: TRBJ1-4
D gene: TRBD1

CDR3 DNA: TGCAGTGCTAGTGGGGGGGGTGAGCAGTACTTC
CDR3 protein: CSASGGGEQYF
clone size: .
V gene: TRBV20-1
J gene: TRBJ2-7
D gene: TRBD2

CDR3 DNA: TGTGCCAGCAGCTTAACCGGGACAGGGGGAAACGAGCAGTACTTC
CDR3 protein: CASSLTGTGGNEQYF
clone size: few
V gene: TRBV7-2
J gene: TRBJ2-7
D gene: TRBD1

CDR3 DNA: TGTGCCAGCAGTTACGCGAGACAGGGGGCATATGGCTACACCTTC
CDR3 protein: CASSYARQGAYGYTF
clone size: few
V gene: TRBV6-5
J gene: TRBJ1-2
D gene: TRBD1

CDR3 DNA: TGTGCCGGCAGTTACGGACAGGGCGGCAATCAGCCCCAGCATTTT
CDR3 protein: CAGSYGQGGNQPQHF
clone size: .
V gene: TRBV6-6
J gene: TRBJ1-5
D gene: TRBD1

CDR3 DNA: TGTGCCAGCAGCTCGACAATTAACTATGGCTACACCTTC
CDR3 protein: CASSSTINYGYTF
clone size: .
V gene: TRBV5-6
J gene: TRBJ1-2
D gene: .

CDR3 DNA: TGTGCCAGCAGTTTCATTCAGAATAGCAATCAGCCCCAGCATTTT
CDR3 protein: CASSFIQNSNQPQHF
clone size: .
V gene: TRBV6-2/TRBV6-3
J gene: TRBJ1-5
D gene: .

CDR3 DNA: TGTGCCAGCAGTGTACAGGGGCAGGGCTACGAGCAGTACTTC
CDR3 protein: CASSVQGQGYEQYF
clone size: .
V gene: TRBV12-3/TRBV12-4
J gene: TRBJ2-7
D gene: TRBD1

CDR3 DNA: TGCAGCGTTGAAGAGGCGGGAAGTGGGGGGGATACGCAGTATTTT
CDR3 protein: CSVEEAGSGGDTQYF
clone size: .
V gene: TRBV29-1
J gene: TRBJ2-3
D gene: .

CDR3 DNA: TGTGCCAGCAGACCCAACGACAGGGCCAACTACGAGCAGTACTTC
CDR3 protein: CASRPNDRANYEQYF
clone size: few
V gene: TRBV7-2
J gene: TRBJ2-7
D gene: TRBD1

CDR3 DNA: TGTGCCAGCAGTTACGCCGGGACAGGGGTTTTTAGCTACACCTTC
CDR3 protein: CASSYAGTGVFSYTF
clone size: few
V gene: TRBV6-5
J gene: TRBJ1-2
D gene: TRBD1

CDR3 DNA: TGTGCCATCAGCGCGGGACGGGATATTTACGAGCAGTACTTC
CDR3 protein: CAISAGRDIYEQYF
clone size: .
V gene: TRBV10-3
J gene: TRBJ2-7
D gene: .

CDR3 DNA: TGCGCCAGCAGCCAAGAGGACAGCCATCTCTCTGGGGCCAACGTCCTGACTTTC
CDR3 protein: CASSQEDSHLSGANVLTF
clone size: few
V gene: TRBV4-1
J gene: TRBJ2-6
D gene: .

CDR3 DNA: TGCAGTGCAAGGTCTAGCGGGAGTGCTGTTGCAGATACGCAGTATTTT
CDR3 protein: CSARSSGSAVADTQYF
clone size: few
V gene: TRBV20-1
J gene: TRBJ2-3
D gene: TRBD2

CDR3 DNA: TGTGCCAGCAGCATCTTAGCGGGAGGGAACTACAATGAGCAGTTCTTC
CDR3 protein: CASSILAGGNYNEQFF
clone size: .
V gene: TRBV7-2
J gene: TRBJ2-1
D gene: TRBD2

CDR3 DNA: TGTGCCAGCAGTTACCGGACTAGCGGGAACAACTACGAGCAGTACTTC
CDR3 protein: CASSYRTSGNNYEQYF
clone size: once
V gene: TRBV6-2/TRBV6-3
J gene: TRBJ2-7
D gene: TRBD2

CDR3 DNA: TGTGCCAGCAGTGGTCTAAGAAACAACTATGGCTACACCTTC
CDR3 protein: CASSGLRNNYGYTF
clone size: .
V gene: TRBV2
J gene: TRBJ1-2
D gene: .

CDR3 DNA: TGTGCCAGCAGTCTCCGACTTATTTCCTACGAGCAGTACTTC
CDR3 protein: CASSLRLISYEQYF
clone size: .
V gene: TRBV6-2/TRBV6-3
J gene: TRBJ2-7
D gene: .

CDR3 DNA: TGCGCCAGCAGCTTGGAGGGGATGGGGCGAAACTACGAGCAGTACTTC
CDR3 protein: CASSLEGMGRNYEQYF
clone size: .
V gene: TRBV5-1
J gene: TRBJ2-7
D gene: .

CDR3 DNA: TGCAGCGTTGGGCCGGGAGGTAACTACAGTGAGCAGTTCTTC
CDR3 protein: CSVGPGGNYSEQFF
clone size: .
V gene: TRBV29-1
J gene: TRBJ2-1
D gene: TRBD2

CDR3 DNA: TGTGCCAGCAGTTACGGGGGGCCGGCAGATACGCAGTATTTT
CDR3 protein: CASSYGGPADTQYF
clone size: once
V gene: TRBV6-5
J gene: TRBJ2-3
D gene: .